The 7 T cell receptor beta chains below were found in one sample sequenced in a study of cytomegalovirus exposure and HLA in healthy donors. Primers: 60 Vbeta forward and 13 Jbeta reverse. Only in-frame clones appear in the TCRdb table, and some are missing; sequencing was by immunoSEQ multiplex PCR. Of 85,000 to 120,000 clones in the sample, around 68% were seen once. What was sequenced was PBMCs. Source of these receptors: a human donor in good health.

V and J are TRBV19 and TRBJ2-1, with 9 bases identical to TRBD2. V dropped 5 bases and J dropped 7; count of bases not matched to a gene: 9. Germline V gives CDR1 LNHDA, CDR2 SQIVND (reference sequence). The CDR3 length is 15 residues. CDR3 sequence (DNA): TGTGCCAGTAGTCCCTTTATAGCGGGAGTAAATGAGCAGTTCTTC. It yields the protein CASSPFIAGVNEQFF. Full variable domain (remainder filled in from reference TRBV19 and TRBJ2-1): DGGITQSPKYLFRKEGQNVTLSCEQNLNHDAMYWYRQDPGQGLRLIYYSQIVNDFQKGDIAEGYSVSREKKESFPLTVTSAQKNPTAFYLCASSPFIAGVNEQFFGPGTRLTVL.

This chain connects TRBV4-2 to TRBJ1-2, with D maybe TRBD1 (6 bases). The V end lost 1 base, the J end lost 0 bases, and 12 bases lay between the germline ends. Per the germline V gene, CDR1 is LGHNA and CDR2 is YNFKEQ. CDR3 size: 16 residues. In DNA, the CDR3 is TGTGCCAGCAGCCAAGTTTCGACAGGATCTAACTATGGCTACACCTTC. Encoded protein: CASSQVSTGSNYGYTF.

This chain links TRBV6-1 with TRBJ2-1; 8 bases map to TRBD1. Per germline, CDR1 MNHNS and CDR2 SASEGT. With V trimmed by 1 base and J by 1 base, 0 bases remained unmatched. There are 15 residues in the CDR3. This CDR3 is CASSEGTGSYNEQFF. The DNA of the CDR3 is TGTGCCAGCAGTGAAGGGACAGGGTCCTACAATGAGCAGTTCTTC.

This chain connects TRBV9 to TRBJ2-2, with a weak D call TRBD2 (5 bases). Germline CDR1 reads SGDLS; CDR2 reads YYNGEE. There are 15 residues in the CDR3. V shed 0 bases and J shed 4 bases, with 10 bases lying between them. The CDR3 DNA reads TGTGCCAGCAGCGTAGCCGGGAAGGGCACCGGGGAGCTGTTTTTT. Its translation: CASSVAGKGTGELFF.

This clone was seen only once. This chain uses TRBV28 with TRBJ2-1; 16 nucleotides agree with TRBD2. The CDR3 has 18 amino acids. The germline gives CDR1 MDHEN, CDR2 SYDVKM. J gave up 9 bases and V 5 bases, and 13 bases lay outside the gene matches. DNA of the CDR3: TGTGCCAGCAGTCCCGGGACTAGCGGGAGGGCCACGACGATTGAGCAGTTCTTC. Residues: CASSPGTSGRATTIEQFF. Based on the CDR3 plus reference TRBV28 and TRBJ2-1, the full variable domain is DVKVTQSSRYLVKRTGEKVFLECVQDMDHENMFWYRQDPGLGLRLIYFSYDVKMKEKGDIPEGYSVSREKKERFSLILESASTNQTSMYLCASSPGTSGRATTIEQFFGPGTRLTVL.

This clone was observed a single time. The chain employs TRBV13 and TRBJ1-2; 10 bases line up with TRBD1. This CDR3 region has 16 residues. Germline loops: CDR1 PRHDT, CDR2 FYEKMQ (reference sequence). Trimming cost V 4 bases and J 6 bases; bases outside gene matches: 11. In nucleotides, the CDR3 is TGTGCCAGCAGCTCCCAGGACAGGGGGGCTTTAGATGGCTACACCTTC. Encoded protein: CASSSQDRGALDGYTF. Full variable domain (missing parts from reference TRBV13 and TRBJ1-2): AAGVIQSPRHLIKEKRETATLKCYPIPRHDTVYWYQQGPGQDPQFLISFYEKMQSDKGSIPDRFSAQQFSDYHSELNMSSLELGDSALYFCASSSQDRGALDGYTFGSGTRLTVV.

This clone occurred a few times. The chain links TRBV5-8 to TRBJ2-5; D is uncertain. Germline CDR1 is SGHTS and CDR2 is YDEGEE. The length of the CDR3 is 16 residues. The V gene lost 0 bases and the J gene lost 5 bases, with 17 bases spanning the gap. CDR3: CASSLAPSVPGETQYF. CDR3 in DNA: TGTGCCAGCAGCTTGGCTCCTTCAGTACCCGGGGAGACCCAGTACTTC.